What follows are 22 T cell receptor beta chains derived from one specimen sequenced in a study of blood T cell repertoires in COVID-19. The data were produced by immunoSEQ multiplex PCR, yet TCRdb's version contains in-frame clones alone and is incomplete. The sample gives about half a million clones, 80% to 90% of which show up once; under 4% is in the top ten. Sequenced: peripheral blood. These receptors were obtained from a human donor in a cohort sampled during active COVID-19.

The chain combines TRBV30 with TRBJ1-1, with 8 bases that match TRBD1. V shed 3 bases, J shed 5 bases, and the junction held 5 bases outside the gene matches. The CDR3 spans 13 residues. In germline, CDR1 is GTSNPN, CDR2 SVGIG (reference sequence). The chain's CDR3 is CAWRQGARTEAFF. CDR3 sequence (DNA): TGTGCCTGGAGGCAGGGGGCCAGGACTGAAGCTTTCTTT.

The rearrangement joins TRBV6-5 to TRBJ1-5; D is ambiguous. The length of the CDR3 is 15 residues. CDR1 is MNHEY, CDR2 SVGAGI, per germline. The ends were cut back, 6 bases at V and 0 bases at J, with 12 bases in the middle. Here the CDR3 reads CASSPRGVSNQPQHF. In nucleotides, the CDR3 is TGTGCCAGCAGCCCCCGGGGAGTTAGCAATCAGCCCCAGCATTTT.

The chain has TRBV6-2 or TRBV6-3 and TRBJ2-1; TRBD1 agrees at 8 bases. The germline V gene has CDR1 MNHEY and CDR2 SVGEGT. V lost 6 bases to trimming and J lost 3 bases; unmatched junction nucleotides: 10. The CDR3 extends over 16 amino acids. CDR3 coding DNA: TGTGCCAGCAGCCACCTGTACAGGGGGGACTACAATGAGCAGTTCTTC. It is translated as CASSHLYRGDYNEQFF.

The V call is TRBV29-1, the J call TRBJ1-1, with 9 bases aligning to TRBD1. Per the germline V gene, CDR1 is SQVTM and CDR2 is ANQGSEA. The length of the CDR3 is 14 residues. With 3 bases clipped from V and 7 bases from J, the junction kept 9 bases outside the gene matches. CDR3 bases: TGCAGCGTTGAGAAGTCCGGACAGGGGAGTGAAGCTTTCTTT. Its protein product is CSVEKSGQGSEAFF.

This sequence joins TRBV7-9 and TRBJ2-7, with 8 bases fitting TRBD1. This CDR3 is 15 amino acids long. From germline, CDR1 is SEHNR and CDR2 FQNEAQ (reference sequence). With V trimmed by 5 bases and J by 2 bases, 8 bases remained unmatched. This CDR3 reads CASSAGDRPTYEQYF. For the CDR3, the DNA is TGTGCCAGCAGCGCAGGGGACAGGCCAACCTACGAGCAGTACTTC.

The chain couples TRBV19 to TRBJ1-2; D unresolved. This CDR3 is 17 amino acids long. Germline CDR1 and CDR2: LNHDA and SQIVND (reference sequence). Trimming left V 9 bases short and J 8 bases short, with 31 bases between. This CDR3 is CASRHEFSGRPMWGYTF. The CDR3 DNA reads TGTGCCAGCAGGCATGAATTCTCAGGCAGACCGATGTGGGGCTACACCTTC.

The chain combines TRBV18 with TRBJ2-2; 7 positions agree with TRBD1. CDR3 length equals 15 residues. From germline, CDR1 is KGHSH and CDR2 LQKENI. V lost 6 bases, J lost 6 bases, and 10 bases stayed unmatched. CDR3 amino acids: CASSDRALAAGELFF. The CDR3 DNA follows: TGTGCCAGCTCCGACAGGGCTCTGGCCGCCGGGGAGCTGTTTTTT.

The rearrangement links TRBV19 to TRBJ2-1; D may be TRBD1 (5 bases). V shed 6 bases and J shed 0 bases, with 15 bases lying between them. The germline V gene encodes CDR1 LNHDA and CDR2 SQIVND (reference sequence). There are 16 residues in the CDR3. The CDR3 nucleotides read TGTGCCAGTAGATTGAGTCAGGGAAACTCCTACAATGAGCAGTTCTTC. Its protein is CASRLSQGNSYNEQFF.

The chain links TRBV6-2 or TRBV6-3 to TRBJ1-3; D call uncertain. This CDR3 has 15 residues. The V end lost 2 bases, the J end lost 0 bases, and 8 bases lay between the germline ends. Germline loops: CDR1 MNHEY, CDR2 SVGEGT. CDR3 loop: CASSYQASSGNTIYF. CDR3 bases: TGTGCCAGCAGTTACCAGGCGAGCTCTGGAAACACCATATATTTT.

A single count supports this clone. The V gene is TRBV2, the J gene TRBJ2-2, with D perhaps TRBD1 (5 bases). This CDR3 spans 12 amino acids. The ends were cut back, 4 bases at V and 11 bases at J, with 11 bases in the middle. The V gene's germline CDR1 is SNHLY and CDR2 FYNNEI. CDR3 amino acids: CASSGQQVELFF. As DNA, the CDR3 is TGTGCCAGCAGTGGACAACAGGTTGAGCTGTTTTTT.

The chain joins TRBV28 to TRBJ2-6, with D tentatively TRBD1 (5 bases). Germline values: CDR1 MDHEN, CDR2 SYDVKM. The CDR3 runs 15 residues. Trimming removed 6 bases from V and 1 base from J, with 10 bases in between. The CDR3 loop is CASSEPGSGANVLTF. The CDR3 DNA is TGTGCCAGCAGCGAACCAGGGTCTGGGGCCAACGTCCTGACTTTC.

The chain uses TRBV5-1 and TRBJ2-3, with 9 bases identical to TRBD2. Germline lookup yields CDR1 SGHRS and CDR2 YFSETQ. The CDR3 covers 14 residues. Trimming removed 4 bases from V and 4 bases from J; junction bases left unmatched: 4. CDR3 bases: TGCGCCAGCAGCCCCCAGCGGGAGGCAGATACGCAGTATTTT. It specifies CASSPQREADTQYF.

This rearrangement joins TRBV5-4 to TRBJ2-5; D might be TRBD2 (6 bases). The germline V gene has CDR1 SGHNT and CDR2 YYREEE (reference sequence). With 2 bases removed from V and 7 bases from J, the gap between germline ends came to 9 bases. The CDR3 loop spans 12 amino acids. CDR3 residues: CASSFVEGTQYF. Here the CDR3 DNA reads TGTGCCAGCAGCTTCGTGGAGGGGACCCAGTACTTC.

J is TRBJ1-2 and V is TRBV9, with 7 bases matching TRBD1. The CDR3 consists of 15 residues. Germline V CDR1 and CDR2: SGDLS, YYNGEE. V shed 7 bases and J 1 base; nucleotides not matched to a gene: 10. In DNA form, the CDR3 reads TGTGCCAGCCGAGGGGACAGCTCTCATAACTATGGCTACACCTTC. This encodes CASRGDSSHNYGYTF.

The genes are TRBV19 and TRBJ2-1; TRBD2 matches 12 bases. Germline CDR1 is LNHDA and CDR2 is SQIVND (reference sequence). The CDR3 runs 15 residues. V lost 2 bases, J lost 7 bases, and 3 bases stayed unmatched. This chain's CDR3 is CASSILAGGGNEQFF. CDR3 sequence (DNA): TGTGCCAGTAGTATACTAGCGGGAGGGGGGAATGAGCAGTTCTTC.

Of note for this clone: Within the sample, other DNA sequences also encode this same CDR3. The chain combines TRBV30 with TRBJ1-4; 7 bases line up with TRBD1. V lost 2 bases and J lost 5; bases outside the gene matches: 5. The length of the CDR3 is 14 residues. Per germline, CDR1 GTSNPN and CDR2 SVGIG (reference sequence). CDR3 DNA sequence: TGTGCCTGGAGTCCGGGACAGCTGAATGAAAAACTGTTTTTT. This gives the protein CAWSPGQLNEKLFF.

The table lists this clone with a few counts. This chain uses TRBV30 with TRBJ2-2; possible D gene TRBD2, 6 bases. CDR1 is GTSNPN, CDR2 SVGIG, per germline (reference sequence). This CDR3 is 13 amino acids long. Deletions cut 6 bases from V and 6 bases from J, with 14 bases between. The CDR3 coding sequence is TGTGCCTGCAAGGACTACAAATCCGGGGAGCTGTTTTTT. Translating gives CACKDYKSGELFF.

This chain uses TRBV7-9 with TRBJ2-3; D is possibly TRBD1 (6 bases). V was shortened by 9 bases and J by 5 bases, with 15 bases between the two germline ends. CDR1 is SEHNR, CDR2 FQNEAQ, per germline (reference sequence). The CDR3 is 13 residues long. This CDR3 is CARTEPGQDTQYF. DNA of the CDR3: TGTGCCAGAACGGAGCCGGGACAAGATACGCAGTATTTT.

This chain connects TRBV9 to TRBJ2-5; 11 bases are shared with TRBD2. Trimming cost V 3 bases and J 5 bases; bases outside gene matches: 12. Germline V gives CDR1 SGDLS, CDR2 YYNGEE. The CDR3 length is 17 residues. CDR3 in amino acids: CASSGGGLAGGLETQYF. CDR3 sequence (DNA): TGTGCCAGCAGCGGAGGAGGGTTAGCGGGAGGGTTGGAGACCCAGTACTTC.

This chain links TRBV10-3 with TRBJ1-1; D is perhaps TRBD1 (5 bases). The CDR3 consists of 13 residues. The V and J ends lost 5 bases and 1 base respectively, with 8 bases between them. CDR1 is ENHRY, CDR2 SYGVKD, per germline. CDR3 nucleotide sequence: TGTGCCATCAGTCCCGACAGGAACACTGAAGCTTTCTTT. Its protein is CAISPDRNTEAFF.

The CDR3 reads CASSQEVQLFNTGELFF. The CDR3 DNA reads TGTGCCAGCAGCCAGGAGGTACAGTTATTTAACACCGGGGAGCTGTTTTTT. The rearrangement uses TRBV5-4 and TRBJ2-2, with TRBD2 as a possible D gene (5 bases). Trimming took off 4 bases at V and 2 bases at J, with 18 bases between the two ends. The CDR3 contains 17 residues. CDR1 SGHNT and CDR2 YYREEE come from the germline V gene (reference sequence).

The rearrangement links TRBV5-1 to TRBJ2-7; 7 nucleotides align to TRBD2. The CDR3 spans 15 residues. V lost 0 bases to trimming and J lost 2 bases; unmatched junction nucleotides: 5. The germline gives CDR1 SGHRS, CDR2 YFSETQ. CDR3 region: CASSLASGPAYEQYF. CDR3 in DNA: TGCGCCAGCAGCTTGGCTAGCGGCCCAGCCTACGAGCAGTACTTC.